This T cell receptor (beta chain) emerged from a study of blood T cell repertoires in COVID-19. Germline V gene sequence: CDR1 SGHNT, CDR2 YENEEA. The CDR3 extends over 16 amino acids. Trimming left V 1 base short and J 7 bases short, with 16 bases between. Assay used: immunoSEQ multiplex PCR; TCRdb lists only in-frame clones, some missing. The sample gives about 350,000 clones, around 91% of which show up once; 2.5% to 4% is in the top ten. This rearrangement joins TRBV11-3 to TRBJ2-2; perhaps TRBD2 as D (5 bases). The sequence was collected from a woman aged 18-29 years who had recovered from COVID-19. Sample: peripheral blood. The CDR3 reads CASSLVLTQRGGELFF. CDR3 bases: TGTGCCAGCAGCTTAGTATTAACCCAACGGGGCGGGGAGCTGTTTTTT. The full variable domain, in which reference TRBV11-3 and TRBJ2-2 provide the parts outside the CDR3, is EAGVVQSPRYKIIEKKQPVAFWCNPISGHNTLYWYLQNLGQGPELLIRYENEEAVDDSQLPKDRFSAERLKGVDSTLKIQPAELGDSAVYLCASSLVLTQRGGELFFGEGSRLTVL.